This T cell receptor (beta chain) was identified in a study of molecular identifiers for immune sequencing clone quantification. Trimming pared 4 bases from V and 0 bases from J, leaving 16 bases between. CDR3 length equals 16 residues. Germline CDR1 LNHDA, CDR2 SQIVND (reference sequence). Naive CD8 T cells were picked out by sorting for CD8+CD4-CCR7+CD45RA+. Previously described methods and listed TCR primers were used for bulk TCR libraries. TCRdb processed the PCR reads anew with MiXCR; each CDR3 protein has one entry. Among about half a million distinct CDR3 sequences, around 23% were seen once, and the ten largest hold roughly 0.79%.

The source of this sequence is a human donor in good health. Some libraries in this study had Jurkat cell RNA spiked in. The chain has TRBV19 and TRBJ2-7; D not resolved. Material: naive CD8+ T cells from blood, with Jurkat cell RNA spiked in. The subset here: FACS-sorted CD8+CD4-CCR7+CD45RA+ naive T cells. This CDR3 is CASSKGLRVLSYEQYF. The CDR3 DNA follows: TGTGCCAGTAGTAAAGGGTTACGGGTCCTCTCCTACGAGCAGTACTTC.